These 21 T cell receptor beta chains came from one sample sequenced in a study of response to subunit inactivated influenza vaccine. TCRdb independently ran MiXCR on the RT-PCR reads; one entry per CDR3 protein. The repertoire has around 520,000 distinct CDR3 sequences, over 25% of them found once; the top ten carry about 1.9%. Source: CD4+ T cells sorted from PBMCs, taken more than 4 days after vaccination. These receptors were taken from a man aged 45-65 years who received an inactivated influenza vaccine.

This clonotype was seen only a few times. CDR3 amino acids: CASSQDQSNQPQHF. CDR3 bases: TGCGCCAGCAGCCAAGATCAGAGCAATCAGCCCCAGCATTTT. The V gene is TRBV4-1, the J gene TRBJ1-5; D is undetermined. CDR3 length: 14 amino acids. Trimming removed 0 bases from V and 1 base from J, with 4 bases in between. The V gene's germline CDR1 is MGHRA and CDR2 YSYEKL.

The chain couples TRBV12-3 or TRBV12-4 to TRBJ2-2; D call uncertain. Deletions cut 5 bases from V and 8 bases from J, with 18 bases between. The CDR3 consists of 15 residues. CDR3 sequence: CASSPLLKGPGELFF. For the CDR3, the DNA is TGTGCCAGCAGTCCCCTTCTGAAAGGGCCGGGGGAGCTGTTTTTT.

This clonotype was observed a few times. The V call is TRBV5-1, the J call TRBJ2-5; D uncertain. Germline CDR1 SGHRS, CDR2 YFSETQ. The CDR3 is 15 amino acids. The germline V and J ends were trimmed by 1 base and 1 base, with 11 bases remaining between them. DNA for the CDR3: TGCGCCAGCAGCTTGAATGACGGAATCCAAGAGACCCAGTACTTC. Residues: CASSLNDGIQETQYF.

This clonotype was picked up many times. The gene calls are TRBV20-1 and TRBJ1-1, with D possibly TRBD1 on 5 matching bases. V was pared by 5 bases and J by 0 bases, with 13 bases between. Germline CDR1 DFQATT, CDR2 SNEGSKA (reference sequence). The CDR3 runs to 14 residues. CDR3: CSAGGGSMNTEAFF. CDR3 DNA sequence: TGCAGTGCTGGGGGGGGATCCATGAACACTGAAGCTTTCTTT.

There are many counts of this clonotype. The V and J genes are TRBV20-1 and TRBJ2-1, with D unclear. The ends were cut back, 5 bases at V and 5 bases at J, with 10 bases in the middle. The CDR3 has 12 residues. Germline V lookup: CDR1 DFQATT, CDR2 SNEGSKA (reference sequence). CDR3 sequence: CSALERDNEQFF. CDR3 DNA: TGCAGTGCTCTGGAAAGGGACAATGAGCAGTTCTTC.

V usage is TRBV9 and J usage is TRBJ2-1; 9 bases agree with TRBD2. Germline V lookup: CDR1 SGDLS, CDR2 YYNGEE. The length of the CDR3 is 16 residues. The V gene end was trimmed by 0 bases and the J gene end by 10 bases; junction bases not matched to a gene: 11. As DNA, the CDR3 is TGTGCCAGCAGCGTAGGAGGTAGCGGGAGCCTTGAGGAGCAGTTCTTC. This codes for CASSVGGSGSLEEQFF. The whole variable domain, remainder taken from reference TRBV9 and TRBJ2-1, is DSGVTQTPKHLITATGQRVTLRCSPRSGDLSVYWYQQSLDQGLQFLIQYYNGEERAKGNILERFSAQQFPDLHSELNLSSLELGDSALYFCASSVGGSGSLEEQFFGPGTRLTVL.

The rearrangement joins TRBV6-1 to TRBJ2-1, with D perhaps TRBD2 (5 bases). Trimming pared 6 bases from V and 6 bases from J, leaving 21 bases between. CDR1 is MNHNS, CDR2 SASEGT, per germline. This CDR3 has 16 residues. CDR3 in amino acids: CASSPRRTVTGNEQFF. The CDR3 DNA reads as TGTGCCAGCAGCCCCAGGAGGACGGTTACGGGCAATGAGCAGTTCTTC.

CDR3 in DNA: TGTGCCATCAAACTACAGAAAACCGGGGAGCTGTTTTTT. This encodes CAIKLQKTGELFF. The rearrangement joins TRBV10-3 to TRBJ2-2; no reliable D call. Trimming cost V 7 bases and J 5 bases, with 11 bases left between them. CDR1 and CDR2 from the germline V gene are ENHRY and SYGVKD. This CDR3 is built from 13 residues.

This clonotype was counted only a few times. The genes are TRBV5-1 and TRBJ2-7; the match to TRBD2 covers 8 bases. The germline V gene encodes CDR1 SGHRS and CDR2 YFSETQ. Unmatched junction bases numbered 8, after V lost 5 bases and J lost 1 base. This CDR3 comprises 15 residues. The DNA of the CDR3 is TGCGCCAGCAGTGGGGAAGGCGGGAGGTCCTACGAGCAGTACTTC. It yields the protein CASSGEGGRSYEQYF.

There are many counts of this clonotype. This sequence joins TRBV5-1 and TRBJ1-4, with D perhaps TRBD1 (5 bases). V dropped 4 bases and J dropped 4 bases, with 11 bases sitting between them. Germline V lookup: CDR1 SGHRS, CDR2 YFSETQ. The CDR3 covers 14 residues. The CDR3 region is CASSPTAGNEKLFF. CDR3 nucleotide sequence: TGCGCCAGCAGCCCGACAGCCGGTAATGAAAAACTGTTTTTT. The full variable domain, rest sourced from reference TRBV5-1 and TRBJ1-4, is KAGVTQTPRYLIKTRGQQVTLSCSPISGHRSVSWYQQTPGQGLQFLFEYFSETQRNKGNFPGRFSGRQFSNSRSEMNVSTLELGDSALYLCASSPTAGNEKLFFGSGTQLSVL.

This clonotype was counted a few times. The rearrangement joins TRBV3-1 to TRBJ2-1; maybe TRBD2 (6 bases). Trimming removed 0 bases at V and 8 bases at J, with 17 bases between. Germline V gives CDR1 LGHDT, CDR2 YNNKEL (reference sequence). This CDR3 is built from 16 residues. In DNA form, the CDR3 reads TGTGCCAGCAGCCAAGATGTCCCGGGGGAAGGCGATGAGCAGTTCTTC. It codes for CASSQDVPGEGDEQFF.

This clonotype was seen more than once but under ten times. The chain recombines TRBV20-1 with TRBJ1-2, with D uncertain. The CDR3 covers 12 residues. Germline lookup yields CDR1 DFQATT and CDR2 SNEGSKA (reference sequence). V dropped 3 bases and J dropped 13 bases, with 18 bases sitting between them. CDR3 loop: CSARSGRLPSTF. The CDR3 DNA is TGCAGTGCTAGGTCGGGCCGGCTTCCCTCCACCTTC.

The table lists this clonotype with a few counts. This chain joins TRBV7-2 and TRBJ2-1, with D possibly TRBD1 on 6 matching bases. The CDR3 totals 14 residues. Germline V lookup: CDR1 SGHTA, CDR2 FQGNSA. The V gene lost 4 bases and the J gene lost 4 bases, with 11 bases spanning the gap. The DNA for the CDR3 is TGTGCCAGCAGCTCCTATGGACAGTACAATGAGCAGTTCTTC. Translated, it gives CASSSYGQYNEQFF.

V is TRBV5-1 and J is TRBJ2-3, with no clear D. From germline, CDR1 is SGHRS and CDR2 YFSETQ. This CDR3 spans 15 amino acids. Trimming shortened V by 1 base and J by 2 bases, and 11 bases separated the two germline ends. CDR3 protein: CASSLQYISTDTQYF. The CDR3 nucleotides read TGCGCCAGCAGCTTGCAATATATTTCCACAGATACGCAGTATTTT.

Only a few counts were recorded for this clonotype. The rearrangement uses TRBV12-3 or TRBV12-4 and TRBJ1-1; D might be TRBD1 (6 bases). Trimming stripped 10 bases from V and 4 bases from J, with 19 bases between. The CDR3 consists of 14 residues. CDR3 in amino acids: CATHIGGGGTEAFF. The CDR3 DNA reads as TGTGCCACACACATTGGGGGCGGCGGCACTGAAGCTTTCTTT.

This clonotype turned up a few times. The chain is built from TRBV28 and TRBJ1-2, with unresolved D. Looked up from germline, CDR1 is MDHEN and CDR2 is SYDVKM. Trimming removed 5 bases from V and 5 bases from J, with 9 bases in between. CDR3 size: 12 residues. CDR3 protein: CASSIKPYGYTF. Here the CDR3 DNA reads TGTGCCAGCAGTATAAAACCATATGGCTACACCTTC.

A word on this clonotype: An end of the junction does not agree with germline; a read error may underlie this. V is TRBV7-9 and J is TRBJ2-3, with D possibly being TRBD2 (5 bases). The CDR3 covers 15 residues. Germline CDR1 and CDR2: SEHNR and FQNEAQ (reference sequence). DNA for the CDR3: TGTGCCAGCAGCCTAGCCACTGCTAGCACAGATACGCAGTATTTT. It yields the protein CASSLATASTDTQYF. The entire variable domain, with the rest obtained from reference TRBV7-9 and TRBJ2-3, is as follows: DTGVSQNPRHKITKRGQNVTFRCDPISEHNRLYWYRQTLGQGPEFLTYFQNEAQLEKSRLLSDRFSAERPKGSFSTLEIQRTEQGDSAMYLCASSLATASTDTQYFGPGTRLTVL.

A few counts support this clonotype. The rearrangement links TRBV5-1 to TRBJ2-1; unclear D gene. Trimming took 6 bases from V and 7 from J, leaving 11 bases between them. The CDR3 is 12 amino acids. Germline assignment: CDR1 SGHRS and CDR2 YFSETQ. CDR3 region: CASTREGNEQFF. CDR3 DNA sequence: TGCGCCAGCACTAGGGAAGGGAATGAGCAGTTCTTC.

V is TRBV5-6 and J is TRBJ1-6; D call uncertain. CDR1 is SGHDT, CDR2 YYEEEE, per germline. V lost 2 bases to trimming and J lost 3 bases, with 6 bases between them. There are 14 residues in the CDR3. As DNA, the CDR3 is TGTGCCAGCAGCTTAGGGATCTATAATTCACCCCTCCACTTT. Translating gives CASSLGIYNSPLHF.

This clonotype came up many times. The junction departs from the called germline gene at one end, perhaps through a read error. The CDR3 bases are TGTGCCAGCAGTTTATACCAAGAGACCCAGTACTTC. Translated, it gives CASSLYQETQYF. This chain joins TRBV5-1 and TRBJ2-5; no clear D gene. The germline gives CDR1 SGHRS, CDR2 YFSETQ. The CDR3 sequence is 12 residues long.

This clonotype was recorded a few times. This chain connects TRBV6-1 to TRBJ2-7; D may correspond to TRBD1 or TRBD2 (5 bases each). The length of the CDR3 is 15 residues. Germline loops: CDR1 MNHNS, CDR2 SASEGT. V dropped 6 bases and J dropped 7 bases, with 22 bases sitting between them. The CDR3 region has the DNA TGTGCCAGCAGACCCGGGACCTGGGGTATGGGAGAGCAGTACTTC. Translated: CASRPGTWGMGEQYF.